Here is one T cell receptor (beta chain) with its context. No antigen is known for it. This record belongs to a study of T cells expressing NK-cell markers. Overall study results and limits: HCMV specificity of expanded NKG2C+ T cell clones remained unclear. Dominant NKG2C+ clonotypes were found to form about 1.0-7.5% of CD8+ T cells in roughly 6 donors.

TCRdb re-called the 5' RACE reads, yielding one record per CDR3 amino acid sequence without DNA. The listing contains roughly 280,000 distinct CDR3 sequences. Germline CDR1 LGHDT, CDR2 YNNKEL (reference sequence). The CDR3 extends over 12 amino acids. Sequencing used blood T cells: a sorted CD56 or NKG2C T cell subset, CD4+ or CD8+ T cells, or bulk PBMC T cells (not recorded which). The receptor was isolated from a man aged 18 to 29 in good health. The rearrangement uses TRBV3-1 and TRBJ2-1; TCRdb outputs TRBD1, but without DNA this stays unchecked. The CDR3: CASSHGTYEQFF.